The 25 T cell receptor beta chains presented below share a single source sample, sequenced in a study of T cells after yellow fever vaccination. MiXCR was run by TCRdb on the 5' RACE reads, yielding one entry per CDR3 protein. The sample has roughly 400,000 distinct CDR3 sequences, approximately 19% seen once; the top ten hold about 18%. This material consisted of PBMCs, taken before the yellow fever booster vaccination. The receptors derive from a man aged 18 to 30 who received the YFV17D yellow fever vaccine.

The chain employs TRBV6-5 and TRBJ2-2; 11 positions agree with TRBD1. V trimming: 3 bases; J trimming: 5 bases; junction bases outside the gene matches: 11. The CDR3 runs to 18 residues. CDR1 and CDR2 from the germline V gene are MNHEY and SVGAGI. CDR3 residues: CASSYDSRTGGGTGELFF. As DNA, the CDR3 is TGTGCCAGCAGTTATGACTCCCGGACAGGGGGCGGTACCGGGGAGCTGTTTTTT.

V and J are TRBV6-6 and TRBJ2-7; 9 bases are shared with TRBD2. Germline V lookup: CDR1 MNHNY, CDR2 SVGAGI (reference sequence). The ends lost 2 bases at V and 9 bases at J; junction bases unmatched: 14. The CDR3 has 16 residues. In DNA, the CDR3 is TGTGCCAGCAGTTACCCTAGCCCAGCGGGGGGTGGGGTGCAGTACTTC. Residues: CASSYPSPAGGGVQYF.

This clonotype was counted many times. V usage is TRBV6-5 and J usage is TRBJ1-1; D gene ambiguous. Deletions cut 2 bases from V and 4 bases from J, with 8 bases between. Per the germline V gene, CDR1 is MNHEY and CDR2 is SVGAGI. The CDR3 is 13 amino acids. DNA for the CDR3: TGTGCCAGCAGTTACGGGAAAGGCACTGAAGCTTTCTTT. This translates into CASSYGKGTEAFF.

This clonotype has a handful of counts. This chain links TRBV5-1 with TRBJ1-2; no definite D call. Germline-derived CDR1 and CDR2 are SGHRS and YFSETQ. Deletions cut 3 bases from V and 4 bases from J, with 13 bases between. The CDR3 has 14 residues. The CDR3 loop reads CASSSDTATYGYTF. CDR3 sequence (DNA): TGCGCCAGCAGCTCTGATACGGCTACCTATGGCTACACCTTC.

This clonotype was seen once. This rearrangement joins TRBV20-1 to TRBJ2-3, with 7 bases aligning to TRBD1. Germline loops: CDR1 DFQATT, CDR2 SNEGSKA (reference sequence). The length of the CDR3 is 14 residues. Trimming at V came to 6 bases and at J to 0 bases, leaving 6 bases not matched to a gene. CDR3 nucleotides: TGCAGTGCCCAACAGGGGTCTAGCACAGATACGCAGTATTTT. It specifies CSAQQGSSTDTQYF.

The table lists this clonotype with a few counts. This rearrangement joins TRBV5-4 to TRBJ1-1; TRBD1 might be the D (6 bases). V lost 4 bases, J lost 1 base, and 11 bases lay in between. Germline V CDR1 and CDR2: SGHNT, YYREEE (reference sequence). The CDR3 is made up of 14 amino acids. CDR3 coding DNA: TGTGCCAGCAGCGGTAAGACAGGGAACACTGAAGCTTTCTTT. It specifies CASSGKTGNTEAFF.

The chain links TRBV30 to TRBJ2-5; D unresolved. CDR1 GTSNPN and CDR2 SVGIG come from the germline V gene (reference sequence). The V end lost 3 bases, the J end lost 1 base, and 21 bases lay between the germline ends. The CDR3 totals 17 residues. DNA for the CDR3: TGTGCCTGGAGCCGAACCAAGAAGGACCCCGTCCAAGAGACCCAGTACTTC. Its protein is CAWSRTKKDPVQETQYF.

The J gene is TRBJ2-7, the V gene TRBV12-3 or TRBV12-4; tentatively, D is TRBD2 (6 bases). V gave up 7 bases and J gave up 6 bases, with 16 bases separating them. This CDR3 is 13 amino acids long. CDR3 in DNA: TGTGCCAGCACTTCCGGGGGACGAGGCGAGCAGTACGTC. This gives the protein CASTSGGRGEQYV.

This clonotype was recorded many times. J is TRBJ1-1 and V is TRBV7-8; no firm D call. The CDR3 contains 13 residues. V was pared by 5 bases and J by 4 bases, with 11 bases between. In germline, CDR1 is SGHVS, CDR2 FQNEAQ. The DNA of the CDR3 is TGTGCCAGCAGCGTAGACCTGAGCACTGAAGCTTTCTTT. Residues: CASSVDLSTEAFF.

The CDR3 sequence is CATSGTGVSNQPQHF. CDR3 nucleotide sequence: TGTGCCACCAGCGGCACAGGGGTGAGCAATCAGCCCCAGCATTTT. V is TRBV15 and J is TRBJ1-5, with 7 bases aligning to TRBD1. Germline trimming cut 5 bases from V and 1 base from J; bases unmatched to any gene: 5. CDR1 LNHNV and CDR2 YYDKDF come from the germline V gene (reference sequence). This CDR3 has 15 residues.

The sample holds many counts of this clonotype. J is TRBJ2-1 and V is TRBV12-3 or TRBV12-4; possibly TRBD2 for D (6 bases). The CDR3 has 15 amino acids. V lost 7 bases and J lost 6, with 19 bases in between. DNA for the CDR3: TGTGCCAGCACTCGAGCCGGGGCGGAGGGCAATGAGCAGTTCTTC. It is translated as CASTRAGAEGNEQFF.

This chain connects TRBV20-1 to TRBJ2-4; D unclear. Trimming pared 1 base from V and 3 bases from J, leaving 10 bases between. This CDR3 region has 14 residues. CDR1 is DFQATT, CDR2 SNEGSKA, per germline (reference sequence). CDR3 region: CSARAPGGKNIQYF. DNA of the CDR3: TGCAGTGCTAGAGCACCGGGTGGCAAAAACATTCAGTACTTC.

V usage is TRBV4-3 and J usage is TRBJ2-3; 7 nucleotides match TRBD2. The CDR3 is 15 amino acids. With 3 bases clipped from V and 10 bases from J, the junction kept 13 bases outside the gene matches. Germline V gives CDR1 LGHNA, CDR2 YSLEER. The CDR3 sequence: CASSHTVSTSDAQYF. DNA of the CDR3: TGCGCCAGCAGCCATACGGTATCTACTAGCGATGCGCAGTATTTT.

The chain links TRBV12-3 or TRBV12-4 to TRBJ2-7; D remains unclear. This CDR3 is built from 12 residues. Trimming left V 5 bases short and J 2 bases short, with 7 bases between. The CDR3 sequence: CASSPSAYEQYF. CDR3 DNA: TGTGCCAGCAGTCCCAGCGCCTACGAGCAGTACTTC.

This clonotype came up a few times. The gene calls are TRBV20-1 and TRBJ2-3; D may be TRBD1 or TRBD2 (5 bases each). This CDR3 contains 15 residues. Trimming pared 6 bases from V and 1 base from J, leaving 17 bases between. Germline V lookup: CDR1 DFQATT, CDR2 SNEGSKA (reference sequence). In DNA, the CDR3 is TGCAGTGCCCTAGGGACCTTGGAGGGCACAGATACGCAGTATTTT. Protein sequence: CSALGTLEGTDTQYF.

In this sample, this clonotype turned up many times. The chain joins TRBV10-3 to TRBJ2-7; TRBD1 might be the D (5 bases). Germline V lookup: CDR1 ENHRY, CDR2 SYGVKD. V lost 6 bases to trimming and J lost 6 bases, with 9 bases between them. The CDR3 is 11 amino acids. CDR3 DNA sequence: TGTGCCATCAGACAGGCGCGCGAGCAGTACTTC. It translates to CAIRQAREQYF.

V gene TRBV7-8 combines with J gene TRBJ2-7, with 10 positions matching TRBD2. The CDR3 totals 16 residues. The germline gives CDR1 SGHVS, CDR2 FQNEAQ. V gave up 5 bases and J gave up 1 base; unmatched junction bases: 8. CDR3 coding DNA: TGTGCCAGCAGCACAGGGGGTAGCGGGGGGTCCTACGAGCAGTACTTC. It yields the protein CASSTGGSGGSYEQYF. The variable domain in full, with the rest retrieved from reference TRBV7-8 and TRBJ2-7, is GAGVSQSPRYKVAKRGQDVALRCDPISGHVSLFWYQQALGQGPEFLTYFQNEAQLDKSGLPSDRFFAERPEGSVSTLKIQRTQQEDSAVYLCASSTGGSGGSYEQYFGPGTRLTVT.

In its sample, this clonotype was seen a few times. The chain is built from TRBV5-1 and TRBJ2-3; D not resolved. Germline CDR1 SGHRS, CDR2 YFSETQ. The CDR3 loop spans 14 amino acids. V was trimmed by 4 bases and J by 6 bases, leaving 15 bases between them. The CDR3 is CASSTFEARDTQYF. The CDR3 DNA reads as TGCGCCAGCAGCACCTTTGAGGCTAGGGATACGCAGTATTTT.

The genes are TRBV11-3 and TRBJ2-5; 7 nucleotides match TRBD2. The CDR3 is made up of 14 amino acids. V lost 7 bases, J lost 1 base, and 6 bases stayed unmatched. The germline V gene has CDR1 SGHNT and CDR2 YENEEA. The CDR3 coding sequence is TGTGCCAGCATTTTTCCGGGGGGCCAAGAGACCCAGTACTTC. This sequence encodes CASIFPGGQETQYF.

As concerns this clonotype: One end of the junction does not line up with germline, which may come from a read error. The gene calls are TRBV30 and TRBJ1-2, with D possibly TRBD1 on 6 matching bases. The CDR3 totals 13 residues. The germline gives CDR1 GTSNPN, CDR2 SVGIG (reference sequence). The chain's CDR3 is CAGRNPGAHGYTF. CDR3 nucleotides: TGTGCCGGGAGAAATCCAGGGGCACACGGCTACACCTTC.

The chain has TRBV6-2 or TRBV6-3 and TRBJ2-6, with a possible D match to TRBD1 (5 bases). The V end was cut by 4 bases, the J end by 0 bases, with 16 bases between. This CDR3 is 18 amino acids long. Germline V lookup: CDR1 MNHEY, CDR2 SVGEGT. The CDR3 region has the DNA TGTGCCAGCAGTTTCGACAGCCAGCTCTTCTCTGGGGCCAACGTCCTGACTTTC. This translates into CASSFDSQLFSGANVLTF.

The V and J genes are TRBV6-2 or TRBV6-3 and TRBJ1-5; no clear D. Germline V lookup: CDR1 MNHEY, CDR2 SVGEGT. V gave up 5 bases and J gave up 0 bases, with 8 bases separating them. The CDR3 covers 14 residues. Here the CDR3 DNA reads TGTGCCAGCAGTAAGACGGATAGCAATCAGCCCCAGCATTTT. Translated, it gives CASSKTDSNQPQHF.

This clonotype came up a few times. The CDR3 DNA is TGTGCCAGCAGCTTGGGCCCCCAGGGTGTGGTCGAGCAGTACGTC. Translation: CASSLGPQGVVEQYV. The chain couples TRBV5-5 to TRBJ2-7, with D maybe TRBD1 (5 bases). Trimming cost V 0 bases and J 6 bases, with 16 bases left between them. CDR1 is SGHKS and CDR2 is YYEKEE in the germline V gene (reference sequence). This CDR3 region has 15 residues.

This clonotype came up a few times. The V and J genes are TRBV5-1 and TRBJ2-3, with D possibly matching TRBD2 (6 bases). Trimming left V 2 bases short and J 4 bases short, with 17 bases between. The germline V gene has CDR1 SGHRS and CDR2 YFSETQ. This CDR3 spans 16 amino acids. The chain's CDR3 is CASSFAGNTSPDTQYF. CDR3 coding DNA: TGCGCCAGCAGCTTCGCGGGCAACACTAGCCCAGATACGCAGTATTTT.

V gene TRBV3-1 combines with J gene TRBJ2-5; the D gene is possibly TRBD2 (5 bases). The germline gives CDR1 LGHDT, CDR2 YNNKEL (reference sequence). The CDR3 covers 14 residues. Between the trimmed V and J ends, which lost 4 bases and 3 bases, there was a span of 12 bases. The CDR3 coding sequence is TGTGCCAGCAGCCCTTCGGGAATCAAAGAGACCCAGTACTTC. The encoded protein is CASSPSGIKETQYF.